The entry below gives a single TCR beta chain sequence along with its context. This specimen includes other DNA sequences encoding the same CDR3. This sample is drawn from a study of blood T cell repertoires in COVID-19. The overall study: Some COVID-19 samples were acute and others convalescent; all came from the United States, Italy and Spain.

Per the authors' pipeline: By means of reference gene primer amplification, nucleated cell counts were estimated. The assay was immunoSEQ multiplex PCR, and TCRdb's table has in-frame clones only and misses some. V, J and clone size are taken as reported in that table, and D and trimming were inferred from the DNA itself. This sample has about 270,000 clones, with more than 75% found just once. Those enrolled, adults aged about 18 to 89 years, came from about two dozen US areas. CDR1 KGHSH and CDR2 LQKENI come from the germline V gene. This CDR3 has 14 amino acids. V dropped 2 bases and J dropped 3 bases, with 8 bases sitting between them.

V and J are TRBV18 and TRBJ1-5; D unresolved. The source of this sequence is a man between 18 and 29 years old who had recovered from COVID-19. The sample was PBMCs or T cells enriched from blood (not recorded which). This CDR3 is CASSPGGLNQPQHF. CDR3 bases: TGTGCCAGCTCACCAGGCGGACTCAATCAGCCCCAGCATTTT.